This T cell receptor beta chain was recorded in a study of OX40 agonist ivuxolimab in advanced cancers. In the study overall: Dose-escalation patients suffered from hepatocellular carcinoma, melanoma, renal cell or head and neck cancer. General study results and limits: With doses of 0.1 to 3.0 mg/kg, CD4+ and CD8+ blood T cells had undergone clonal expansion by week 6.

The repertoire was sequenced with immunoSEQ multiplex PCR; TCRdb's copy has only in-frame clones and lacks some. The data show more than 65,000 clones, about 88% seen once. The V gene lost 8 bases and the J gene lost 4 bases, with 14 bases spanning the gap. The CDR3 has 13 residues. CDR1 GTSNPN and CDR2 SVGIG come from the germline V gene (reference sequence). With respect to this clone: The antigen is undetermined.

Source: CD4+ or CD8+ T cells sorted from blood, taken in a trial of the OX40 agonist ivuxolimab. This receptor was identified in an adult with an advanced solid tumor such as melanoma, head and neck, liver or kidney cancer. This rearrangement joins TRBV30 to TRBJ1-4, with D perhaps matching TRBD1 (5 bases). The CDR3 region has the DNA TGTGCCAGATCAGGGCAGGATAATGAAAAACTGTTTTTT. This gives the protein CARSGQDNEKLFF.